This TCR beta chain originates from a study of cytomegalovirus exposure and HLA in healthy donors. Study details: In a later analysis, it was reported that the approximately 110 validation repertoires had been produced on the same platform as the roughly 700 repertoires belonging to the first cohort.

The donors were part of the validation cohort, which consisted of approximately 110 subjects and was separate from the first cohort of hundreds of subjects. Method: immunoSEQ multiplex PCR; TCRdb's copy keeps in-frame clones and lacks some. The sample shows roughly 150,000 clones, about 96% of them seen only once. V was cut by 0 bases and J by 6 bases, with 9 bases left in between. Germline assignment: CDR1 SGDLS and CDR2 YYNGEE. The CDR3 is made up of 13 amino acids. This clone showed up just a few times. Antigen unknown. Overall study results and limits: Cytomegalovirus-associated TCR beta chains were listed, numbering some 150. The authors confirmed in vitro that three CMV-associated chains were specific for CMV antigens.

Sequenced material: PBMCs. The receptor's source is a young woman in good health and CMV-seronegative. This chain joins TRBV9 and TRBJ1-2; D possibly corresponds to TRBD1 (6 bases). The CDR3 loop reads CASSVVSGDGYTF. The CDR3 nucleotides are TGTGCCAGCAGCGTAGTGTCAGGGGATGGCTACACCTTC.